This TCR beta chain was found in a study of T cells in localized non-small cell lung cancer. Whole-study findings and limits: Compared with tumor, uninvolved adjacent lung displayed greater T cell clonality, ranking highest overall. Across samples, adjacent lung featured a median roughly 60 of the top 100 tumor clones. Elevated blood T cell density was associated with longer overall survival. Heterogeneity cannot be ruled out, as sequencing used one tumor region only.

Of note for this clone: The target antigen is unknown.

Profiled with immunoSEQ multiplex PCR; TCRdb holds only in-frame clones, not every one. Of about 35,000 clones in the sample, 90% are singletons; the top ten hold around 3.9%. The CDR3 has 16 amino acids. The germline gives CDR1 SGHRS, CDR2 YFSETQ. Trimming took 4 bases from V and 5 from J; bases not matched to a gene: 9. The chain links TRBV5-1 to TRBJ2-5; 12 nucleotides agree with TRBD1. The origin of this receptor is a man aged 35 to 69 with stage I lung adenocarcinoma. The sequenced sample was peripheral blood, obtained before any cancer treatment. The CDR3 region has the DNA TGCGCCAGCAGCCTCTCCGGGACAGGGGGCTGGGAGACCCAGTACTTC. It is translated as CASSLSGTGGWETQYF. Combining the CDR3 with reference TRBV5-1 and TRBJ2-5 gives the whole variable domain KAGVTQTPRYLIKTRGQQVTLSCSPISGHRSVSWYQQTPGQGLQFLFEYFSETQRNKGNFPGRFSGRQFSNSRSEMNVSTLELGDSALYLCASSLSGTGGWETQYFGPGTRLLVL.